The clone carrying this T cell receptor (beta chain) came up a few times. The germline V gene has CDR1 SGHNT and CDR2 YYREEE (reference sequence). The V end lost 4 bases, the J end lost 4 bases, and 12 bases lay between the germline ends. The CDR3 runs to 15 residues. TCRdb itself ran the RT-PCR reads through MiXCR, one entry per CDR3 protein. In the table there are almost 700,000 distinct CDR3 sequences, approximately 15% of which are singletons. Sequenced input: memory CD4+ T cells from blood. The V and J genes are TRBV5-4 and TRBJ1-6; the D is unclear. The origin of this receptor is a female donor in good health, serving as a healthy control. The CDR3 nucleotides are TGTGCCAGCAGCCTGGCTGGCAATTATAATTCACCCCTCCACTTT. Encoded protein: CASSLAGNYNSPLHF.